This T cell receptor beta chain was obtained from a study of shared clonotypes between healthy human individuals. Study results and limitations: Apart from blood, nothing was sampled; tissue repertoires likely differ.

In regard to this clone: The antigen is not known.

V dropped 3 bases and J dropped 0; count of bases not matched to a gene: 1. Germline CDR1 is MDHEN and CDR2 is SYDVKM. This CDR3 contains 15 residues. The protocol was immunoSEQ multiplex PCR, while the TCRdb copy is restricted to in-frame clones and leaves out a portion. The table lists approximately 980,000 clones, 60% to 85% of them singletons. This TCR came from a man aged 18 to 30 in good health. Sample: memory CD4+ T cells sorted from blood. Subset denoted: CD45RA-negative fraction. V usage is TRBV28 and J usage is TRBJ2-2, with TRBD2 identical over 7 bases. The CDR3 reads CASSFAGANTGELFF. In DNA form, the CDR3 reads TGTGCCAGCAGTTTTGCGGGGGCGAACACCGGGGAGCTGTTTTTT. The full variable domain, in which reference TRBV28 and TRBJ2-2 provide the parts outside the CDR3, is DVKVTQSSRYLVKRTGEKVFLECVQDMDHENMFWYRQDPGLGLRLIYFSYDVKMKEKGDIPEGYSVSREKKERFSLILESASTNQTSMYLCASSFAGANTGELFFGEGSRLTVL.